Reported below is one T cell receptor beta chain. The antigen remains unidentified. This record belongs to a study of blood T cells in healthy people across ages. Each sample provided at least 6 micrograms of extracted total RNA. CDR1 and CDR2 (germline): DFQATT, SNEGSKA (reference sequence). The junction had 4 bases not matched to a gene; V was cut back by 1 base and J by 2 bases. This CDR3 has 15 residues. Then a second PCR, running roughly 7 to 12 cycles, was carried out with a sample-barcoded 5' primer and a J-beta primer mix. Via MiXCR, TCRdb re-called the 5' RACE reads, giving one row per CDR3 protein. The sample has about 1.8 million distinct CDR3 sequences; about 50% are singletons. General study findings and limits: Reliance upon unsorted PBMCs precluded definitive naive versus antigen-experienced comparison.

The sample taken for sequencing was blood. The sequence was collected from a middle-aged woman in good health. This sequence joins TRBV20-1 and TRBJ2-1, with 8 nucleotides matching TRBD1. The CDR3 DNA reads as TGCAGTGCTAGAGGCCAGGGGGCCGCCTACAATGAGCAGTTCTTC. It yields the protein CSARGQGAAYNEQFF.